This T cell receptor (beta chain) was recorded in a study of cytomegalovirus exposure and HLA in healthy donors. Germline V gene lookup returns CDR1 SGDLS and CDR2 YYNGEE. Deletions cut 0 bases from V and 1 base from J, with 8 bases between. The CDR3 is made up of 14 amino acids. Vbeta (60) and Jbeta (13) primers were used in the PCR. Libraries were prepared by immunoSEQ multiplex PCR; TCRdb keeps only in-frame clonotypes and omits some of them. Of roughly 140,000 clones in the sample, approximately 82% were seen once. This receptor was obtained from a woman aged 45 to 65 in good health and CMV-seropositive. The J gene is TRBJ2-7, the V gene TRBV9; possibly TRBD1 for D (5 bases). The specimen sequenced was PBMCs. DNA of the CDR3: TGTGCCAGCAGCGTAGATGCAGGGTCCTACGAGCAGTACTTC. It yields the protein CASSVDAGSYEQYF. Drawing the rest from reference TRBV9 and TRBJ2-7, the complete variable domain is DSGVTQTPKHLITATGQRVTLRCSPRSGDLSVYWYQQSLDQGLQFLIQYYNGEERAKGNILERFSAQQFPDLHSELNLSSLELGDSALYFCASSVDAGSYEQYFGPGTRLTVT.